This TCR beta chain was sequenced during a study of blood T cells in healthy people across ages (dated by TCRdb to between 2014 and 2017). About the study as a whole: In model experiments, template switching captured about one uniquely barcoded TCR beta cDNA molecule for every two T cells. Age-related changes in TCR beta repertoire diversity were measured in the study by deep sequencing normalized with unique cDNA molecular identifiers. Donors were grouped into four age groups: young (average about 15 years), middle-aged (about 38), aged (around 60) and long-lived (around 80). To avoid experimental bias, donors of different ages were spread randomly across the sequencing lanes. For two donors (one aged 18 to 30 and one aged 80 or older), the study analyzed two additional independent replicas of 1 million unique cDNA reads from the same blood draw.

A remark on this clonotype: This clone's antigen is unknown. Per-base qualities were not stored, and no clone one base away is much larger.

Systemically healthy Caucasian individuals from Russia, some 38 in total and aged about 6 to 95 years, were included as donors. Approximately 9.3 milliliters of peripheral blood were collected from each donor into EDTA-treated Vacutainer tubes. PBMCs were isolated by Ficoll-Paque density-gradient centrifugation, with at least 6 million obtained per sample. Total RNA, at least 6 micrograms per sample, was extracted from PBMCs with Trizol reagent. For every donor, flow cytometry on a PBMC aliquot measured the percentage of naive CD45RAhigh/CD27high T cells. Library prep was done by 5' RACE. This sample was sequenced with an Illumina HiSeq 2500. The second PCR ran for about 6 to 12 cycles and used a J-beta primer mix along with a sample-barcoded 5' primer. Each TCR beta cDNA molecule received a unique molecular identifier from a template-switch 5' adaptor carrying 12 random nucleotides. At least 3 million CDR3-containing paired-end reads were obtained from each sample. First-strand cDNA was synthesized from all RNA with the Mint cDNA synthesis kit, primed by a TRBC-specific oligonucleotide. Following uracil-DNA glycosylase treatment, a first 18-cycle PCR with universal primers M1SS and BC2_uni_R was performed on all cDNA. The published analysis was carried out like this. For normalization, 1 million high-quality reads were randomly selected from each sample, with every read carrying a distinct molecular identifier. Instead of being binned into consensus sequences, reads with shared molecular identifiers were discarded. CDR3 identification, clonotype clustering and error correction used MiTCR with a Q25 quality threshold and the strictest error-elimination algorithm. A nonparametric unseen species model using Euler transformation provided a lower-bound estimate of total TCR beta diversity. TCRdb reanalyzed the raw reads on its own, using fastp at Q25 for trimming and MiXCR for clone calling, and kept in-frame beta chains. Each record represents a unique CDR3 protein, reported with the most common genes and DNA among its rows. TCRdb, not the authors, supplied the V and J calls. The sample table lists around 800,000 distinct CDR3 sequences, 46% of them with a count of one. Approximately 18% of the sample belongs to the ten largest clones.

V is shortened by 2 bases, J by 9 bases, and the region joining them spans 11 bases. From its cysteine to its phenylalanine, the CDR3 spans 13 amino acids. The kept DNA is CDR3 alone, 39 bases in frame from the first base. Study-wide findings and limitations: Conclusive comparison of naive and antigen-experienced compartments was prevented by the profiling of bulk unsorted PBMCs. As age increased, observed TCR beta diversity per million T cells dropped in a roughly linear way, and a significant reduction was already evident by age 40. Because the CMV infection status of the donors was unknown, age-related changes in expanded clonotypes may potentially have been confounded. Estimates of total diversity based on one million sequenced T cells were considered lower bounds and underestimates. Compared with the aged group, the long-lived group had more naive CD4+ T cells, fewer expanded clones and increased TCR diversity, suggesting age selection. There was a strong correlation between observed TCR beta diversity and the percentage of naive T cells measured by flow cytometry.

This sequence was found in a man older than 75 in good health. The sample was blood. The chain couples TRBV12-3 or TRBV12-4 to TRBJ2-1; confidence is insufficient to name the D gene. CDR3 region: CASSLNSKGEQFF. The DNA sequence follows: TGTGCCAGCAGTTTAAACTCAAAGGGTGAGCAGTTCTTC.